Below are 14 T cell receptor beta chains sequenced from a single sample in a study of blood T cell repertoires in COVID-19. Only in-frame clones appear in the TCRdb table, and some are missing; sequencing was by immunoSEQ multiplex PCR. The table has 300,000 or so clones, around 86% seen once. The source material was peripheral blood. All receptors derive from a man aged 65 to 85 with acute or convalescent COVID-19.

J is TRBJ2-5 and V is TRBV24-1, with D hard to call. Trimming took 1 base from V and 4 from J, leaving 6 bases between them. The CDR3 extends over 13 amino acids. Germline CDR1 is KGHDR and CDR2 is SFDVKD. The CDR3 nucleotides read TGTGCCACCAGTGATTTTACTTCAGAGACCCAGTACTTC. Amino acid sequence: CATSDFTSETQYF.

The chain employs TRBV7-2 and TRBJ2-1, with D possibly matching TRBD2 (7 bases). The V end was cut by 4 bases, the J end by 6 bases, with 13 bases between. From germline, CDR1 is SGHTA and CDR2 FQGNSA. CDR3 length: 14 amino acids. CDR3 DNA sequence: TGTGCCAGCAGCTGGGGGGGGCGTGTCAATGAGCAGTTCTTC. Protein: CASSWGGRVNEQFF.

The V call is TRBV5-4, the J call TRBJ2-5, with 8 bases that match TRBD2. The CDR3 totals 15 residues. Germline lookup yields CDR1 SGHNT and CDR2 YYREEE (reference sequence). Trimming took 0 bases from V and 5 from J; bases not matched to a gene: 6. The CDR3 region is CASSLVGSSGETQYF. The CDR3 DNA is TGTGCCAGCAGCTTGGTAGGGTCTAGCGGGGAGACCCAGTACTTC.

This chain links TRBV15 with TRBJ1-1; D gene ambiguous. Germline V gives CDR1 LNHNV, CDR2 YYDKDF (reference sequence). V shed 0 bases and J shed 0 bases, with 17 bases lying between them. This CDR3 comprises 18 residues. The CDR3 nucleotides read TGTGCCACCAGCAGAGATTCTAGGATCAGGACTATGAACACTGAAGCTTTCTTT. It translates to CATSRDSRIRTMNTEAFF.

The genes are TRBV3-1 (or the pseudogene TRBV3-2) and TRBJ2-7; 10 bases agree with TRBD2. The ends lost 0 bases at V and 2 bases at J; junction bases unmatched: 4. This CDR3 contains 16 residues. Germline CDR1 is LGHDT and CDR2 is YNNKEL (reference sequence). For the CDR3, the DNA is TGTGCCAGCAGCCAAGAAGCTAGCGGGAGCCCCTACGAGCAGTACTTC. Protein product: CASSQEASGSPYEQYF.

The V gene is TRBV4-2, the J gene TRBJ2-4; 8 positions match TRBD2. The J segment lost 5 bases and the V segment lost 1 base, leaving 1 base of the junction unmatched. This CDR3 comprises 14 residues. Germline assignment: CDR1 LGHNA and CDR2 YNFKEQ. The CDR3 DNA sequence: TGTGCCAGCAGCCAAGCCGGGGGGGAAAACATTCAGTACTTC. Its protein product is CASSQAGGENIQYF.

This chain connects TRBV5-4 to TRBJ1-2; no clear D. The germline V and J ends were trimmed by 0 bases and 2 bases, with 8 bases remaining between them. From germline, CDR1 is SGHNT and CDR2 YYREEE (reference sequence). The CDR3 runs to 14 residues. The CDR3 coding sequence is TGTGCCAGCAGCTTGGACAGAAGAAACTATGGCTACACCTTC. As protein: CASSLDRRNYGYTF.

This clone was found once. The V gene is TRBV19, the J gene TRBJ2-3; 8 nucleotides align to TRBD1. The V gene's germline CDR1 is LNHDA and CDR2 SQIVND (reference sequence). V dropped 5 bases and J dropped 1; count of bases not matched to a gene: 14. The CDR3 loop spans 18 amino acids. The CDR3 DNA follows: TGTGCCAGTAGTTCCGGGACAGGATATTGGGTCGGCACAGATACGCAGTATTTT. This encodes CASSSGTGYWVGTDTQYF.

The gene calls are TRBV4-3 and TRBJ1-2, with D uncertain. Germline V gene lookup returns CDR1 LGHNA and CDR2 YSLEER. CDR3 length: 15 residues. V dropped 1 base and J dropped 2 bases, with 11 bases sitting between them. The CDR3 DNA sequence: TGCGCCAGCAGCCAAGTGCATGCCAGAAACTATGGCTACACCTTC. Translating gives CASSQVHARNYGYTF.

The V gene is TRBV7-6, the J gene TRBJ2-1; the D is unclear. This CDR3 spans 17 amino acids. The V end was cut by 5 bases, the J end by 0 bases, with 17 bases between. Germline V lookup: CDR1 SGHVS, CDR2 FNYEAQ. The CDR3 loop is CASSLGLALSSYNEQFF. CDR3 in DNA: TGTGCCAGCAGCCTAGGTCTCGCCCTCAGCTCCTACAATGAGCAGTTCTTC. The full variable domain, in which reference TRBV7-6 and TRBJ2-1 provide the parts outside the CDR3, is GAGVSQSPRYKVTKRGQDVALRCDPISGHVSLYWYRQALGQGPEFLTYFNYEAQQDKSGLPNDRFSAERPEGSISTLTIQRTEQRDSAMYRCASSLGLALSSYNEQFFGPGTRLTVL.

The rearrangement joins TRBV4-3 to TRBJ2-5, with D tentatively TRBD1 (5 bases). V lost 1 base and J 5 bases, leaving 11 bases between the germline ends. Germline CDR1 LGHNA, CDR2 YSLEER. The CDR3 contains 14 residues. The CDR3 is CASSQGRGRETQYF. The DNA of the CDR3 is TGCGCCAGCAGCCAAGGAAGGGGAAGGGAGACCCAGTACTTC.

V is TRBV9 and J is TRBJ2-2; 7 bases agree with TRBD1. CDR1 and CDR2 (germline): SGDLS, YYNGEE. CDR3 length: 15 amino acids. With 0 bases clipped from V and 1 base from J, the junction kept 0 bases outside the gene matches. This chain's CDR3 is CASSVGQGNTGELFF. DNA of the CDR3: TGTGCCAGCAGCGTAGGACAGGGGAACACCGGGGAGCTGTTTTTT.

The chain has TRBV15 and TRBJ2-5; D may be TRBD2 (6 bases). V was shortened by 6 bases and J by 3 bases, with 17 bases between the two germline ends. Germline V CDR1 and CDR2: LNHNV, YYDKDF (reference sequence). The CDR3 is 15 residues long. CDR3 loop: CATSKAGLLEETQYF. The CDR3 bases are TGTGCCACCAGTAAGGCGGGACTGCTAGAAGAGACCCAGTACTTC.

The V and J genes are TRBV6-5 and TRBJ1-4; no definite D call. With 2 bases removed from V and 3 bases from J, the gap between germline ends came to 7 bases. The CDR3 covers 14 residues. Per germline, CDR1 MNHEY and CDR2 SVGAGI. The CDR3 nucleotides are TGTGCCAGCAGTTACAGCAACCCTAATGAAAAACTGTTTTTT. It is translated as CASSYSNPNEKLFF.